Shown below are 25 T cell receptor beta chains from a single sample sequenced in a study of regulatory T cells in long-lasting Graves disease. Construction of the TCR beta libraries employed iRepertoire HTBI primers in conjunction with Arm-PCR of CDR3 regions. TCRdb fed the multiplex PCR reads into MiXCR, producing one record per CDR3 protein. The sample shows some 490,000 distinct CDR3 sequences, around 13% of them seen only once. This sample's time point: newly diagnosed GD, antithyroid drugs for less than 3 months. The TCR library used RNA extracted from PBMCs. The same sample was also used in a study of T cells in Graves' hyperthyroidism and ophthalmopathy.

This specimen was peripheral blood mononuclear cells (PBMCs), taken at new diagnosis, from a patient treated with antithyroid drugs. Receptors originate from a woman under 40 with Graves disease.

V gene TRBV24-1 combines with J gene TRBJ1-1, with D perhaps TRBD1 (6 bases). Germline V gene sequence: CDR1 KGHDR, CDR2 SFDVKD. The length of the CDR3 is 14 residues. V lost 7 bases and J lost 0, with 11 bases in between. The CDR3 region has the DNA TGTGCCACCAGCACAGGACAGATGAACACTGAAGCTTTCTTT. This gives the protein CATSTGQMNTEAFF.

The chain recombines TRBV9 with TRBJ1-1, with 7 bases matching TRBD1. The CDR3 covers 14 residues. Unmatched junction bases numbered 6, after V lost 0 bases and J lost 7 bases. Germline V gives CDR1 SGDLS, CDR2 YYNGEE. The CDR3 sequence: CASSVGGTEIEAFF. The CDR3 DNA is TGTGCCAGCAGCGTAGGTGGGACAGAAATTGAAGCTTTCTTT.

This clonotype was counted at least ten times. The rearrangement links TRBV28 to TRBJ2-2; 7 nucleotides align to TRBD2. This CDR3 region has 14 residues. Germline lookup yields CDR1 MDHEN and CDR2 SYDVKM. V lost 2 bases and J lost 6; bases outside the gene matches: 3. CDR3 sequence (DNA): TGTGCCAGCAGTTTACGCGGGAGATCCGGGGAGCTGTTTTTT. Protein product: CASSLRGRSGELFF.

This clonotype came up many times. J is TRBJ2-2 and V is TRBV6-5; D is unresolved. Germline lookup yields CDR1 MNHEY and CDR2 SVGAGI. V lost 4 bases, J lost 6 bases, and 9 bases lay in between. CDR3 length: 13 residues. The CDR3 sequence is CASSLGMAGELFF. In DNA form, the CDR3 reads TGTGCCAGCAGTTTAGGAATGGCCGGGGAGCTGTTTTTT.

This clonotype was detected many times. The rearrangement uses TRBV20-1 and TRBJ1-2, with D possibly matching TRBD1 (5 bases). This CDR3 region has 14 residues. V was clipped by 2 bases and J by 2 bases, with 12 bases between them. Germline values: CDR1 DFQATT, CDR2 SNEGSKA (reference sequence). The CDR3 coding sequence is TGCAGTGCTAGAAGACAGTCGACCAACTATGGCTACACCTTC. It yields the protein CSARRQSTNYGYTF.

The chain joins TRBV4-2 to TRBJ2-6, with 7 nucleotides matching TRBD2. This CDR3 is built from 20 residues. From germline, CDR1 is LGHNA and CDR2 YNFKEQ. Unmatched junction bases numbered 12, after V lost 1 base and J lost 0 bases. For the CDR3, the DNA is TGTGCCAGCAGCCAAGGGCCGGGAGGCAGGGTGCACTCTGGGGCCAACGTCCTGACTTTC. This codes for CASSQGPGGRVHSGANVLTF.

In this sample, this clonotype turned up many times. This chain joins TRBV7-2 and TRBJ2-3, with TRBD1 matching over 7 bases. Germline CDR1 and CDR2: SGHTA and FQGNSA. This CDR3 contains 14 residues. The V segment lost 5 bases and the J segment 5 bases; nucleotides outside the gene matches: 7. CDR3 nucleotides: TGTGCCAGCAGCCAAAACAGGGGACAAGATACGCAGTATTTT. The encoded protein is CASSQNRGQDTQYF.

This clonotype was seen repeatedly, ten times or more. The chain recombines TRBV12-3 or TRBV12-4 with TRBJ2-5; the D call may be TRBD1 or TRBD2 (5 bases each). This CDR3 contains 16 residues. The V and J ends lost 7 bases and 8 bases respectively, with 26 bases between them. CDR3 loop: CASTPGGAARFGTQYF. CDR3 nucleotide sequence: TGTGCCAGCACCCCTGGGGGAGCGGCAAGATTCGGAACCCAGTACTTC.

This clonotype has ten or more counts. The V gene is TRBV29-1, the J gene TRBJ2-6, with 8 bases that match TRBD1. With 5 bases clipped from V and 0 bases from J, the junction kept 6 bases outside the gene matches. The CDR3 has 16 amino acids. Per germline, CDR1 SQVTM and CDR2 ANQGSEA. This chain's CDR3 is CSVWDRSSSGANVLTF. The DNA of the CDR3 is TGCAGCGTTTGGGACAGGTCCTCCTCTGGGGCCAACGTCCTGACTTTC.

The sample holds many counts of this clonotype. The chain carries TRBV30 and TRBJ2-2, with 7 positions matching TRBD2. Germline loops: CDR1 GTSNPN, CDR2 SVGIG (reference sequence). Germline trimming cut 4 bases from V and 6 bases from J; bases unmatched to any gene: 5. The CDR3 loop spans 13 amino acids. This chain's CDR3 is CAWTSGAPGELFF. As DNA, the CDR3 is TGTGCCTGGACTAGCGGAGCCCCCGGGGAGCTGTTTTTT.

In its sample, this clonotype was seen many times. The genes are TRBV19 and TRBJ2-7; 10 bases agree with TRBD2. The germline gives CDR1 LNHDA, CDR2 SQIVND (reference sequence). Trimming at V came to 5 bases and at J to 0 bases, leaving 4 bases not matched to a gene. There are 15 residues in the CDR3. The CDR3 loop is CASSPVAGGSYEQYF. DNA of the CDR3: TGTGCCAGTAGTCCCGTAGCGGGGGGCTCCTACGAGCAGTACTTC.

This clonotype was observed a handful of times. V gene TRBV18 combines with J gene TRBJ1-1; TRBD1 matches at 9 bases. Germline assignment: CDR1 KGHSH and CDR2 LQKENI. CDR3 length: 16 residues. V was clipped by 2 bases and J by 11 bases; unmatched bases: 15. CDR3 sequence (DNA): TGTGCCAGCTCACCAACCGGGACAGGGATCCGAGGTGGGGCTTTCTTT. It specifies CASSPTGTGIRGGAFF.

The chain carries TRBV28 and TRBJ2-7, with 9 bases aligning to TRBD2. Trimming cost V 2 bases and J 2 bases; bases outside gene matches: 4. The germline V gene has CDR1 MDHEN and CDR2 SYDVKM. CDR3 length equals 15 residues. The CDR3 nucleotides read TGTGCCAGCAGTTTACCCCTAGCGGGAACCTACGAGCAGTACTTC. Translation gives CASSLPLAGTYEQYF.

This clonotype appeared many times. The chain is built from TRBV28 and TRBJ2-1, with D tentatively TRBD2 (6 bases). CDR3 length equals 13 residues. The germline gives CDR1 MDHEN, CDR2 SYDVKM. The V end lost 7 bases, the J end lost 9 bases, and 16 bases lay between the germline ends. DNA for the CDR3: TGTGCCAGCAAACACCCACTAGCTGCTGAGCAGTTCTTC. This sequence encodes CASKHPLAAEQFF.

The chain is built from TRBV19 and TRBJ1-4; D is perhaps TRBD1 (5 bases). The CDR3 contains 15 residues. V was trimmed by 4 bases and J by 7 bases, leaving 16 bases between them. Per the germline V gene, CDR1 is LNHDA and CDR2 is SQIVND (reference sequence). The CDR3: CASSNGPNGGEKLFF. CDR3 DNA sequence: TGTGCCAGTAGTAACGGACCCAACGGGGGTGAAAAACTGTTTTTT.

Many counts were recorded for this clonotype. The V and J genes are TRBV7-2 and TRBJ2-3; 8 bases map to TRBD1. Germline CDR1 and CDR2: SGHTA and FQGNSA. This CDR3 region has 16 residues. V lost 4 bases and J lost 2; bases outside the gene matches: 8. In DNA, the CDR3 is TGTGCCAGCAGCTGGACAGGGCACACACACACAGATACGCAGTATTTT. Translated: CASSWTGHTHTDTQYF. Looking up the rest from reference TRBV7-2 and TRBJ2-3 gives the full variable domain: GAGVSQSPSNKVTEKGKDVELRCDPISGHTALYWYRQSLGQGLEFLIYFQGNSAPDKSGLPSDRFSAERTGGSVSTLTIQRTQQEDSAVYLCASSWTGHTHTDTQYFGPGTRLTVL.

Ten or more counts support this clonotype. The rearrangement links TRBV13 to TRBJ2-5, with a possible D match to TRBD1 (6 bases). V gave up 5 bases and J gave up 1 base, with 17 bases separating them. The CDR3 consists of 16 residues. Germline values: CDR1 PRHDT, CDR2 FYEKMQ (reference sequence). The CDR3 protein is CASSRNLRGPQETQYF. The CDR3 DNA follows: TGTGCCAGCAGCCGGAATCTCAGGGGCCCCCAAGAGACCCAGTACTTC.

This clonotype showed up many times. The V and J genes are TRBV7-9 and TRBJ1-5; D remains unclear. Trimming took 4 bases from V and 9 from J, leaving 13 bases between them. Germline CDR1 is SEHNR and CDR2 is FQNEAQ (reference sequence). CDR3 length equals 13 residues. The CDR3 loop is CASSYTPSGPQHF. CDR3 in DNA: TGTGCCAGCAGCTATACACCGTCGGGGCCCCAGCATTTT.

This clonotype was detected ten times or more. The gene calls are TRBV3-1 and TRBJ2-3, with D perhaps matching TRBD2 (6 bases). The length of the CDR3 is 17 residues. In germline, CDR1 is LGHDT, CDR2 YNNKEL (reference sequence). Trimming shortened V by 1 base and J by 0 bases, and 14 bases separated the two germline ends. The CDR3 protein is CASSQGQAGPSTDTQYF. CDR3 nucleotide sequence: TGTGCCAGCAGCCAAGGGCAAGCGGGCCCTAGCACAGATACGCAGTATTTT.

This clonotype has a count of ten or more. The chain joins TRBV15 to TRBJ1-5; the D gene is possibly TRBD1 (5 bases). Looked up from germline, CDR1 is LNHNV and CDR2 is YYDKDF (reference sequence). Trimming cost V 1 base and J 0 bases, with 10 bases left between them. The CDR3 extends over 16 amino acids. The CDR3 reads CATSRGTSGSNQPQHF. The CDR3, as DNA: TGTGCCACCAGCAGAGGGACATCGGGTAGCAATCAGCCCCAGCATTTT.

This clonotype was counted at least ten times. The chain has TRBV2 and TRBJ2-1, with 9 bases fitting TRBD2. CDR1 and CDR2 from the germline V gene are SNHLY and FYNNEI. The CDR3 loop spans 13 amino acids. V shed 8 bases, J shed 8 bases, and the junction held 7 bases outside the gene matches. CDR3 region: CASLAGEVDEQFF. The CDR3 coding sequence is TGTGCCAGCTTAGCGGGAGAGGTTGATGAGCAGTTCTTC. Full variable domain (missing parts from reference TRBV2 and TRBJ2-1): EPEVTQTPSHQVTQMGQEVILRCVPISNHLYFYWYRQILGQKVEFLVSFYNNEISEKSEIFDDQFSVERPDGSNFTLKIRSTKLEDSAMYFCASLAGEVDEQFFGPGTRLTVL.

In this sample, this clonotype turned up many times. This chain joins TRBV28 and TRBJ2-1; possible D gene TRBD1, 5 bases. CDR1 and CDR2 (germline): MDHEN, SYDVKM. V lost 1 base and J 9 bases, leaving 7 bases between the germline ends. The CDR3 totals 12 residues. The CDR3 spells CASSLSRGEQFF. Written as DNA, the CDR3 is TGTGCCAGCAGTTTATCTAGGGGTGAGCAGTTCTTC.

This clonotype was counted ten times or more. CDR3 nucleotides: TGCAGCGTTGAAGGAACAGGGGGCAGCGAGCAGTTCTTC. Translating it yields CSVEGTGGSEQFF. This chain connects TRBV29-1 to TRBJ2-1, with 9 bases matching TRBD1. The CDR3 sequence is 13 residues long. From germline, CDR1 is SQVTM and CDR2 ANQGSEA. V was pared by 1 base and J by 10 bases, with 5 bases of the junction left unmatched.

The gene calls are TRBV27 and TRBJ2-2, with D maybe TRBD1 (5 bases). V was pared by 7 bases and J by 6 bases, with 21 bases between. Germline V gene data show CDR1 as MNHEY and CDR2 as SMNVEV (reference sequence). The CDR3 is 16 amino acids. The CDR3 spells CASTRHEGATSGELFF. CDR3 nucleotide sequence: TGTGCCAGCACTAGGCACGAAGGGGCGACCTCCGGGGAGCTGTTTTTT.

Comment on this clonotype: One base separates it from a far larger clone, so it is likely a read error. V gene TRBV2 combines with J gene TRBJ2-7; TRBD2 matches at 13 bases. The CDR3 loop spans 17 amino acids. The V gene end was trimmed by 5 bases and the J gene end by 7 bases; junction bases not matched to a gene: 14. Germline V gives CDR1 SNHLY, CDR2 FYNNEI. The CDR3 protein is CASSRPLGTSGKNEQYF. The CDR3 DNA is TGTGCCAGCAGTCGCCCGCTGGGGACTAGCGGGAAGAATGAGCAGTACTTC.